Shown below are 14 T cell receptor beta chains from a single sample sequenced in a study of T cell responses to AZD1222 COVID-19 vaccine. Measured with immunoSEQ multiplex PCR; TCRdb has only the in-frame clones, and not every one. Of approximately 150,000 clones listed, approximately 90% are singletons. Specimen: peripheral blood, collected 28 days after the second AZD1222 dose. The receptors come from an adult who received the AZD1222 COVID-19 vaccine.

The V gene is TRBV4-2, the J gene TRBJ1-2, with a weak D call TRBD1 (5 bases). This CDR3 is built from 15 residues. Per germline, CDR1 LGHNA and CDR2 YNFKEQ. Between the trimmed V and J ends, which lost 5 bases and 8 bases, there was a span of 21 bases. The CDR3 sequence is CASSELGAGPGGYTF. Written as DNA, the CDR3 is TGTGCCAGCAGCGAACTCGGGGCAGGGCCGGGGGGCTACACCTTC.

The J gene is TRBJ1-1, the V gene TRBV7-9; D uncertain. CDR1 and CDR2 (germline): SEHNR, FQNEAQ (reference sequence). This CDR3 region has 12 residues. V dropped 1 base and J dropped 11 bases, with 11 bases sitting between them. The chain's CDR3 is CASSLVETRAFF. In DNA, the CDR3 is TGTGCCAGCAGCTTAGTAGAGACAAGGGCTTTCTTT.

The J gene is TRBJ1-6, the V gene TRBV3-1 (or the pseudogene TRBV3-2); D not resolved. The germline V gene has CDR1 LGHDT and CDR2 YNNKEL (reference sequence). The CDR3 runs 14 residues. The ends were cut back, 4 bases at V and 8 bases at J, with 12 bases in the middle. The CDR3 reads CASSPRNIDSPLHF. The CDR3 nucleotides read TGTGCCAGCAGCCCCCGGAATATTGATTCACCCCTCCACTTT.

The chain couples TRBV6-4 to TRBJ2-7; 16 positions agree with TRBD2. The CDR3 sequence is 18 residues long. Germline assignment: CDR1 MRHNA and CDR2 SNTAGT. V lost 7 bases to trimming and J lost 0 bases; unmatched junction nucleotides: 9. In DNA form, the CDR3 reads TGTGCCAGCAACGGGACTAGCGGGAGGGCCTATAGCTCCTACGAGCAGTACTTC. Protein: CASNGTSGRAYSSYEQYF.

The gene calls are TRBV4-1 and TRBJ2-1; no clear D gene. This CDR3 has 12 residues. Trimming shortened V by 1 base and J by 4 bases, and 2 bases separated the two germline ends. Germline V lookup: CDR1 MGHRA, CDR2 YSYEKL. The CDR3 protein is CASSQGYNEQFF. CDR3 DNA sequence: TGCGCCAGCAGCCAAGGGTACAATGAGCAGTTCTTC.

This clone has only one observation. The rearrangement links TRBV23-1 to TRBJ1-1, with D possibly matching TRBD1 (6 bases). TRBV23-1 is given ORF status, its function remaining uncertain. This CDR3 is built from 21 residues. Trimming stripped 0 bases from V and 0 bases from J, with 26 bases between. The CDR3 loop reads CASSQSNFTVARTVMNTEAFF. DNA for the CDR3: TGCGCCAGCAGTCAATCGAATTTTACGGTTGCGAGGACAGTCATGAACACTGAAGCTTTCTTT.

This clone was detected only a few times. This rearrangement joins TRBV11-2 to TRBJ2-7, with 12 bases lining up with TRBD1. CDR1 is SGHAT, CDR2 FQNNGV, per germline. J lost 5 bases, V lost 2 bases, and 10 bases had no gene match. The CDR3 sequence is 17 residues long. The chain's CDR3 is CASSLWAGTGGFDEQYF. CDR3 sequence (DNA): TGTGCCAGCAGCTTATGGGCCGGGACAGGGGGCTTCGACGAGCAGTACTTC.

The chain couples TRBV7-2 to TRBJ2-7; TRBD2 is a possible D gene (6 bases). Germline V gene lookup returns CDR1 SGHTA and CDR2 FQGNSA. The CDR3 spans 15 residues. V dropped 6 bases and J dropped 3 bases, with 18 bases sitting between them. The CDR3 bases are TGTGCCAGCAGTATCGGGGGAGCTATGGGCTACGAGCAGTACTTC. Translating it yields CASSIGGAMGYEQYF.

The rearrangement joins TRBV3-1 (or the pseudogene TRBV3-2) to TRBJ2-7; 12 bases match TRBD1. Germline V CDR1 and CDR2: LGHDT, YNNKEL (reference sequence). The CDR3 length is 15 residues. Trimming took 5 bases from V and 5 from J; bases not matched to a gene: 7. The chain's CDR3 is CASSAPGQGAHEQYF. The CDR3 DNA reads TGTGCCAGCAGCGCTCCGGGACAGGGGGCTCACGAGCAGTACTTC.

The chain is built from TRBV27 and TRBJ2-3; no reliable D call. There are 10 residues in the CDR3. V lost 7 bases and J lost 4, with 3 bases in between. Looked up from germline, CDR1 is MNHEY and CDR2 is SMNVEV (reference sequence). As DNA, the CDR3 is TGTGCCAGCATTTCAGATACGCAGTATTTT. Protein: CASISDTQYF.

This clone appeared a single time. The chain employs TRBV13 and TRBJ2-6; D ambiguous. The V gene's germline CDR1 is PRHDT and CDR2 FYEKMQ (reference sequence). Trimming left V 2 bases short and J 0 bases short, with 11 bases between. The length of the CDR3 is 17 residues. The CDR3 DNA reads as TGTGCCAGCAGCTTACTTGGACCTGTCTCTGGGGCCAACGTCCTGACTTTC. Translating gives CASSLLGPVSGANVLTF.

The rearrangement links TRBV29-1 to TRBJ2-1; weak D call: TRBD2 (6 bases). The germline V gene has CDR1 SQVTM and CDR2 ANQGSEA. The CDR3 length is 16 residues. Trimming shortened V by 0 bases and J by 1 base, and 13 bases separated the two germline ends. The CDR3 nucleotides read TGCAGCGTTGAAGATGGGTTTGGGAGGTCCTACAATGAGCAGTTCTTC. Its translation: CSVEDGFGRSYNEQFF.

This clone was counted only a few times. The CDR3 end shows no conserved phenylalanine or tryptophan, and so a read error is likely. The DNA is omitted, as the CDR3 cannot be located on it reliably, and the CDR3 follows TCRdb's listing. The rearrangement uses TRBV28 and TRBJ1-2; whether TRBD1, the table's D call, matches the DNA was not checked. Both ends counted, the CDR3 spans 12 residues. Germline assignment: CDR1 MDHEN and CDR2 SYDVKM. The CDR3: CASSRGTGPVTA.

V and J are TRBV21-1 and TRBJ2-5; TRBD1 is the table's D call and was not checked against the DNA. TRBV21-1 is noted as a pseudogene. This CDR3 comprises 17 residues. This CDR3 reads CASSKAVISQGGETQYF. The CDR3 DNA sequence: TGTGCCAGCAGCAAAGCCGTCATTAGCCAGGGCGGAGAGACCCAGTACTTC.